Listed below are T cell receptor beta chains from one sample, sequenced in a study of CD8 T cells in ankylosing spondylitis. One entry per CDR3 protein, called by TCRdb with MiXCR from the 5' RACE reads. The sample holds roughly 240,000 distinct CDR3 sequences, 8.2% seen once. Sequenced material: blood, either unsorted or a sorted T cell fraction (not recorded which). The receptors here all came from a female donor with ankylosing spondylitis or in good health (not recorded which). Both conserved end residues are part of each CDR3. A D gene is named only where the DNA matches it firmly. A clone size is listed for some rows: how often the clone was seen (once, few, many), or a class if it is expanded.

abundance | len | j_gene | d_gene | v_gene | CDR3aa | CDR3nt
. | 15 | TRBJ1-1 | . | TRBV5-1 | CASSDQTEMNTEAFF | TGCGCCAGCAGCGACCAGACAGAAATGAACACTGAAGCTTTCTTT
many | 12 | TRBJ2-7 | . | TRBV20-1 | CSALGSTREQYF | TGCAGTGCCCTAGGCTCCACGAGAGAGCAGTACTTC
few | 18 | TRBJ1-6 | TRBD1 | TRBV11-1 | CASSQDRLSSIRDSPLHF | TGTGCCAGCAGCCAGGACAGGCTCTCCAGCATTCGGGATTCACCCCTCCACTTT
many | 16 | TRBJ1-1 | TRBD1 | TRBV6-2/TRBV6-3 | CASRKTTTGVNTEAFF | TGTGCCAGCAGGAAAACGACGACAGGGGTGAACACTGAAGCTTTCTTT
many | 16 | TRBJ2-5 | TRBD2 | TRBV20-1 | CSAGPNRLAGVETQYF | TGCAGTGCTGGTCCCAATCGACTAGCGGGAGTTGAGACCCAGTACTTC
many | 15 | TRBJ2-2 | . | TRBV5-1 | CASRAGTANTGELFF | TGCGCCAGCAGGGCGGGGACAGCGAACACCGGGGAGCTGTTTTTT
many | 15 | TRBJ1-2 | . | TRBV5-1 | CASSPDGDTIDGYTF | TGCGCCAGCAGCCCGGACGGGGATACAATCGATGGCTACACCTTC
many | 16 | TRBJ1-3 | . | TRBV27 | CASSPYTDFSGNTIYF | TGTGCCAGCAGTCCTTACACTGACTTCTCTGGAAACACCATATATTTT
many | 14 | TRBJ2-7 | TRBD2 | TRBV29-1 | CSVEMTSGASEQYF | TGCAGCGTTGAGATGACTAGCGGGGCCTCCGAGCAGTACTTC
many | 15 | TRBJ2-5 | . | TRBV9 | CASSVDGTPGETQYF | TGTGCCAGCAGCGTAGATGGGACCCCCGGAGAGACCCAGTACTTC
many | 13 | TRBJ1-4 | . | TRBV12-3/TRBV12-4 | CASSFSVNEKLFF | TGTGCCAGCAGTTTTTCCGTTAATGAAAAACTGTTTTTT
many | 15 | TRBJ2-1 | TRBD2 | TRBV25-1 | CASSETSGRYNEQFF | TGTGCCAGCAGTGAAACTAGCGGGCGCTACAATGAGCAGTTCTTC
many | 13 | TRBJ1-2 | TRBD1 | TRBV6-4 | CASRNTGDYGYTF | TGTGCCAGCAGAAACACAGGGGACTATGGCTACACCTTC
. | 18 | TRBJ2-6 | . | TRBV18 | CASSPRGGDGSGANVLTF | TGTGCCAGCTCACCACGGGGGGGCGACGGCTCTGGGGCCAACGTCCTGACTTTC
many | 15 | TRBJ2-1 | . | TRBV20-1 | CSAEPRALLNNEQFF | TGCAGTGCCGAACCCCGGGCCCTGCTTAACAATGAGCAGTTCTTC
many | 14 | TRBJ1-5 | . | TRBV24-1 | CATSDAPGNQPQHF | TGTGCCACCAGTGATGCGCCAGGTAATCAGCCCCAGCATTTT
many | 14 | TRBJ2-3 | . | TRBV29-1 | CSVRTDPSTDTQYF | TGCAGCGTTAGAACTGATCCTAGCACAGATACGCAGTATTTT
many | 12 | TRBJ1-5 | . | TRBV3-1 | CASSLPGGTQHF | TGTGCCAGCAGCCTCCCGGGGGGGACCCAGCATTTT
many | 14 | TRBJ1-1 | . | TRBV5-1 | CASSLVAVNTEAFF | TGCGCCAGCAGCTTGGTGGCGGTGAACACTGAAGCTTTCTTT
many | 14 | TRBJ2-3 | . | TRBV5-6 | CASSFRSNTDTQYF | TGTGCCAGCAGCTTTCGGAGCAACACAGATACGCAGTATTTT
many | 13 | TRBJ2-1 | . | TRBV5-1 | CASAWVGDNEQFF | TGCGCCAGCGCTTGGGTGGGTGACAATGAGCAGTTCTTC
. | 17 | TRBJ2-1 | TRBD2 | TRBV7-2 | CASSLNAGGPSYNEQFF | TGTGCCAGCAGCTTAAATGCGGGAGGGCCCTCCTACAATGAGCAGTTCTTC
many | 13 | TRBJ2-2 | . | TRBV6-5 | CASRYLNTGELFF | TGTGCCAGCCGCTACCTGAACACCGGGGAGCTGTTTTTT
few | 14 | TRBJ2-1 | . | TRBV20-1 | CSARGDFTYNEQFF | TGCAGTGCTAGAGGGGACTTCACCTACAATGAGCAGTTCTTC
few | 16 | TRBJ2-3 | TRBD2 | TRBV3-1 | CASSHLLAGDADTQYF | TGTGCCAGCAGCCACCTACTAGCGGGAGATGCAGATACGCAGTATTTT
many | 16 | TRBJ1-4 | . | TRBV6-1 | CASSPLGGWGDEKLFF | TGTGCCAGCAGCCCCCTCGGGGGATGGGGCGATGAAAAACTGTTTTTT
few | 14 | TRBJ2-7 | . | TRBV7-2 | CASTHRAGRYEQYF | TGTGCCAGCACCCACAGGGCAGGTCGTTATGAGCAGTACTTC
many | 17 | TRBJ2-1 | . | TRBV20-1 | CSVPLPPIRDSYNEQFF | TGCAGTGTTCCCCTCCCCCCGATAAGGGACTCCTACAATGAGCAGTTCTTC
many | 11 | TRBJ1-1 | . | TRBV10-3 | CAISAQDEAFF | TGTGCCATCAGTGCGCAGGATGAAGCTTTCTTT
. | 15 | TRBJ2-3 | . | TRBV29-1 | CSVVFVRGGTDTQYF | TGCAGCGTTGTCTTCGTCAGGGGAGGGACAGATACGCAGTATTTT
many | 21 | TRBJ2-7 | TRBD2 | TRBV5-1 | CASSLGWRLGTGTSDTYEQYF | TGCGCCAGCAGCCTGGGTTGGAGGTTGGGGACCGGGACTAGCGATACCTACGAGCAGTACTTC
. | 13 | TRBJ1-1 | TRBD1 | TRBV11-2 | CASSPGTDTEAFF | TGTGCCAGCAGCCCGGGGACAGACACTGAGGCTTTCTTT
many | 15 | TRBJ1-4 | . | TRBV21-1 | CASSIRNSTNEKLFF | TGTGCCAGCAGCATCAGAAATTCAACTAATGAAAAACTGTTTTTT
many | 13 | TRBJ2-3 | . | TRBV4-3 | CASSRWAVGEQYF | TGCGCCAGCAGCCGCTGGGCGGTCGGGGAGCAGTATTTT
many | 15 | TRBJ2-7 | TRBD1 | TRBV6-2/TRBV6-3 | CASSSPGQGNYEQYF | TGTGCCAGCAGTTCCCCGGGACAGGGCAACTACGAGCAGTACTTC
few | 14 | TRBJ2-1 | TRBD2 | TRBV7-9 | CASGSRLAQYEQFF | TGTGCCAGCGGATCCCGACTAGCGCAGTATGAGCAGTTCTTC
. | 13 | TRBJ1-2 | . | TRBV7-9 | CASSPGAPHGYTF | TGTGCCAGCAGCCCCGGGGCTCCCCATGGCTACACCTTC
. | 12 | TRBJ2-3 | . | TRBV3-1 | CASSPTTATQYF | TGTGCCAGCAGCCCGACCACAGCTACGCAGTATTTT
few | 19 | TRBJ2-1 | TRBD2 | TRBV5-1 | CASSLGDAGGSFSYNEQFF | TGCGCCAGCAGCTTGGGGGATGCGGGAGGCTCCTTCTCCTACAATGAGCAGTTCTTC
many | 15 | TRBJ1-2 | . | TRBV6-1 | CASSRPGAANYGYTF | TGTGCCAGCAGCCGGCCCGGGGCGGCTAACTATGGCTACACCTTC
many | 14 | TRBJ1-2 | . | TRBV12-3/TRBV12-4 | CASGGEEANYGYTF | TGTGCCAGCGGGGGGGAAGAAGCTAACTATGGCTACACCTTC
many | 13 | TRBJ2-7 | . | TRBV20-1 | CSASRDNTYEQYF | TGCAGTGCTAGCCGGGACAACACCTACGAGCAGTACTTC
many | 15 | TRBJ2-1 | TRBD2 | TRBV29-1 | CSVGLGTSAYNEQFF | TGCAGCGTTGGATTAGGGACTAGCGCCTACAATGAGCAGTTCTTC
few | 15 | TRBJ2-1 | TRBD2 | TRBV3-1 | CASRTSGSLNNEQFF | TGTGCCAGCAGGACTAGCGGGAGTCTCAACAATGAGCAGTTCTTC
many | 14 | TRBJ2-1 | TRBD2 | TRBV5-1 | CASRRTSSPNEQFF | TGCGCCAGCAGGAGGACTAGTAGCCCCAATGAGCAGTTCTTC
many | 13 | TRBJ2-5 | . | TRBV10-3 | CATRGPTTETQYF | TGTGCCACTCGAGGGCCTACTACAGAGACCCAGTACTTC
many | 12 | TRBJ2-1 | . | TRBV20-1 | CSARDSYNEQFF | TGCAGTGCTAGAGATTCCTACAATGAGCAGTTCTTC
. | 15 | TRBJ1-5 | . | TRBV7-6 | CASSLEGRAVQPQHF | TGTGCCAGCAGCTTAGAGGGGCGTGCCGTGCAGCCCCAGCATTTT
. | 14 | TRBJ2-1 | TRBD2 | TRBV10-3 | CASRGLAGAYEQFF | TGTGCCTCTAGGGGACTAGCGGGAGCCTATGAGCAGTTCTTC
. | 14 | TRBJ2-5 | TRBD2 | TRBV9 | CASSETGGGATQYF | TGTGCCAGCAGCGAGACCGGCGGGGGGGCGACCCAGTACTTC
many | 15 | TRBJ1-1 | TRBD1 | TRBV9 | CASSGRTGGLTEAFF | TGTGCCAGCAGCGGACGGACAGGGGGCTTAACTGAAGCTTTCTTT
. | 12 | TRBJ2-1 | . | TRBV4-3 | CASSQAGGYQFF | TGCGCCAGCAGCCAAGCCGGAGGCTACCAGTTCTTC